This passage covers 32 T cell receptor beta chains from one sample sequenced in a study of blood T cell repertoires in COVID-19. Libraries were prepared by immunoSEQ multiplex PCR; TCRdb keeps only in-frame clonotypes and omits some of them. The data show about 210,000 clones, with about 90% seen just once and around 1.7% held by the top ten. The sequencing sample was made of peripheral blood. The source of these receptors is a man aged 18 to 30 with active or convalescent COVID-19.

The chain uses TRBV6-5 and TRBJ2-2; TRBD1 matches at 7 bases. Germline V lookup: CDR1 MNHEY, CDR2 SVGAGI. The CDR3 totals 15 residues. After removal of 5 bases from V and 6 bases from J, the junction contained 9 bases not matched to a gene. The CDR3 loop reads CASSQRQGVPGELFF. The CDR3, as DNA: TGTGCCAGCAGTCAAAGACAGGGCGTGCCCGGGGAGCTGTTTTTT.

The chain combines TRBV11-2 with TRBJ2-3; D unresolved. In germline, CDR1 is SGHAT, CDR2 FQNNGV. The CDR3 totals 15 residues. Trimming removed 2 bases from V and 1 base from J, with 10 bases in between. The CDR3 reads CASSLFDWGTDTQYF. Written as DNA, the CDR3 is TGTGCCAGCAGCTTATTTGACTGGGGCACAGATACGCAGTATTTT.

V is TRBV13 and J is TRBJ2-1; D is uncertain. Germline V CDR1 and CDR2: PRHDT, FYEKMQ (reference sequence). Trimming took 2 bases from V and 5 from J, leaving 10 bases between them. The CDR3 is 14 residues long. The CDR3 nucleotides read TGTGCCAGCAGCTTATCTCGTCCTGACAATGAGCAGTTCTTC. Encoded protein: CASSLSRPDNEQFF.

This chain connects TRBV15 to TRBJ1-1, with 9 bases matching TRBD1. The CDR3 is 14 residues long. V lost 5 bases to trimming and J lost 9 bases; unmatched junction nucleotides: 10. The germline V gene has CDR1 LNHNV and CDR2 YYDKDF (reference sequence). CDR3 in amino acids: CATSAQDRGVQAFF. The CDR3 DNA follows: TGTGCCACCAGCGCCCAAGACAGGGGGGTACAAGCTTTCTTT.

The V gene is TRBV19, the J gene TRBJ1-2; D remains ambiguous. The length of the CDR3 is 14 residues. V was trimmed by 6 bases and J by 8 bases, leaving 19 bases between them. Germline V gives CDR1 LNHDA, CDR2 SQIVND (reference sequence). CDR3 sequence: CASSQVREAVGYTF. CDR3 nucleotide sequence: TGTGCCAGTAGCCAAGTCAGAGAGGCGGTAGGCTACACCTTC.

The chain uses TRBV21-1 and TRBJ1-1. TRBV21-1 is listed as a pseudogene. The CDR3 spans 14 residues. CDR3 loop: CASSRGGMYTEAFF. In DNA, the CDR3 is TGTGCCAGCAGTCGGGGGGGGATGTACACTGAAGCTTTCTTT.

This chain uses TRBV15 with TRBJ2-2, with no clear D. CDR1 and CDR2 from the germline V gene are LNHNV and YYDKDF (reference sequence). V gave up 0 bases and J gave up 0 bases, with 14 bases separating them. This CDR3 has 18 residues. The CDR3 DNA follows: TGTGCCACCAGCAGAGATTTCTTAACGGGTACGAACACCGGGGAGCTGTTTTTT. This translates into CATSRDFLTGTNTGELFF.

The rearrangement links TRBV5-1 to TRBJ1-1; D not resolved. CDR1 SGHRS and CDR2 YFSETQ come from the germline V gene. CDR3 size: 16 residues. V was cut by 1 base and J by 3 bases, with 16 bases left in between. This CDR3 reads CASSLPRLGPYTEAFF. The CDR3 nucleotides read TGCGCCAGCAGCTTGCCCAGACTAGGACCGTACACTGAAGCTTTCTTT.

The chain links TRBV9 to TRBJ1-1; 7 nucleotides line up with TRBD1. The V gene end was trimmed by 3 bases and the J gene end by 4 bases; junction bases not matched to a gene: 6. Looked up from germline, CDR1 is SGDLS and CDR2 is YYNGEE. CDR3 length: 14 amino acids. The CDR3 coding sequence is TGTGCCAGCAGCGCCCAGGGGGAAGGCACTGAAGCTTTCTTT. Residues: CASSAQGEGTEAFF.

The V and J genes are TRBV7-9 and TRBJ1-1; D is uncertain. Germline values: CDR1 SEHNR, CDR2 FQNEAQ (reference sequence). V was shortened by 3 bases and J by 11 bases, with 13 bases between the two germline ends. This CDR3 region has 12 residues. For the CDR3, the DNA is TGTGCCAGCAGCTTCCTCCCACTGAACGCTTTCTTT. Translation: CASSFLPLNAFF.

The chain's CDR3 is CASKKTGPNEKLFF. The CDR3 DNA sequence: TGTGCCAGTAAAAAGACAGGGCCAAATGAAAAACTGTTTTTT. This sequence joins TRBV19 and TRBJ1-4; the match to TRBD1 covers 7 bases. Per the germline V gene, CDR1 is LNHDA and CDR2 is SQIVND (reference sequence). With 7 bases clipped from V and 5 bases from J, the junction kept 7 bases outside the gene matches. CDR3 length: 14 residues.

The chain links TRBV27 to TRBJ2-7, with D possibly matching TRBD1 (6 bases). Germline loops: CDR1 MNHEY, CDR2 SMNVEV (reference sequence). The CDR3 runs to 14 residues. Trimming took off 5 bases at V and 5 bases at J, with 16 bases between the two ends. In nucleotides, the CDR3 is TGTGCCAGCAGTCCCGGACAGAAAGGGGACGAGCAGTACTTC. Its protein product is CASSPGQKGDEQYF.

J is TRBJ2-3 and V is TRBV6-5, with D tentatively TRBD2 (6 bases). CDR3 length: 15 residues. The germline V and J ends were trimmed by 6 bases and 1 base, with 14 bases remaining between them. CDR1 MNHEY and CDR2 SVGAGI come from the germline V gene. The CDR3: CASRRGNEGTDTQYF. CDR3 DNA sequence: TGTGCCAGCAGACGCGGGAACGAGGGCACAGATACGCAGTATTTT.

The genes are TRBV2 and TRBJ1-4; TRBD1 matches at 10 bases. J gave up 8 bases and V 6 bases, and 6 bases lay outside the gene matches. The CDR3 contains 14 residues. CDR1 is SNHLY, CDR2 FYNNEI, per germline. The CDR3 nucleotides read TGTGCCAGCAGACCGACAGGGGGCGTAGAAAAACTGTTTTTT. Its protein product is CASRPTGGVEKLFF.

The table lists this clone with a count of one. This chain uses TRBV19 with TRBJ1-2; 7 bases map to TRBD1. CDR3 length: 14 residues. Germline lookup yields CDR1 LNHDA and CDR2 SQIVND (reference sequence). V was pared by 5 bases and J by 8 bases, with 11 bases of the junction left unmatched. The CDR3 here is CASSQRTGSGGYTF. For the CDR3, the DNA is TGTGCCAGTAGTCAGAGGACAGGAAGTGGAGGCTACACCTTC.

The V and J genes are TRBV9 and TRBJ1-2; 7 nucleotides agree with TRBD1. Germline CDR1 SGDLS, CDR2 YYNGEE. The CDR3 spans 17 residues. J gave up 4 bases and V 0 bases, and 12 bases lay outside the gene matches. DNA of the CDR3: TGTGCCAGCAGCGTAGCCAAACAGGGGTTACGCTGCTATGGCTACACCTTC. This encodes CASSVAKQGLRCYGYTF.

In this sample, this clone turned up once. The CDR3 sequence is CASSLLGAGPTDTQYF. CDR3 DNA: TGTGCCAGCAGCTTGTTAGGAGCGGGACCGACAGATACGCAGTATTTT. The chain has TRBV7-2 and TRBJ2-3; 7 bases are shared with TRBD2. The CDR3 covers 16 residues. V was clipped by 3 bases and J by 3 bases; unmatched bases: 9. CDR1 is SGHTA and CDR2 is FQGNSA in the germline V gene.

The CDR3 DNA is TGTGCCAGCAGCCAAGCAAGCGGGAGCACCTACAATGAGCAGTTCTTC. This translates into CASSQASGSTYNEQFF. The rearrangement joins TRBV14 to TRBJ2-1; 8 nucleotides align to TRBD2. The trim removed 1 base at V and 2 bases at J, leaving 4 bases unmatched. Germline CDR1 and CDR2: SGHDN and FVKESK. The length of the CDR3 is 16 residues.

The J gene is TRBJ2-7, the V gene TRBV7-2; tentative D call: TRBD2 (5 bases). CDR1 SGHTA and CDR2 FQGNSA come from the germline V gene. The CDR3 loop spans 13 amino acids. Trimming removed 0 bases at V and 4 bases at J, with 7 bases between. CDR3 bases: TGTGCCAGCAGCTTAGCAGCGGAGTACGAGCAGTACTTC. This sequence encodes CASSLAAEYEQYF.

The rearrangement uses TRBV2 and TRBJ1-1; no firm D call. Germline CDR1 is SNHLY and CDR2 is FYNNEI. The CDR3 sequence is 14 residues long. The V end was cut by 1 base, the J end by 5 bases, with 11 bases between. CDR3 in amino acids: CASSEDTQWTEAFF. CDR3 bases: TGTGCCAGCAGTGAAGATACCCAGTGGACTGAAGCTTTCTTT.

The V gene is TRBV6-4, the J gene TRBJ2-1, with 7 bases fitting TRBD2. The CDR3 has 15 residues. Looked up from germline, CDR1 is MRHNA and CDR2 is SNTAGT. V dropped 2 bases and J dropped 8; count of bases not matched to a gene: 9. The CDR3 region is CASSDNPTSVHEQFF. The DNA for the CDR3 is TGTGCCAGCAGTGACAACCCTACTAGCGTACATGAGCAGTTCTTC.

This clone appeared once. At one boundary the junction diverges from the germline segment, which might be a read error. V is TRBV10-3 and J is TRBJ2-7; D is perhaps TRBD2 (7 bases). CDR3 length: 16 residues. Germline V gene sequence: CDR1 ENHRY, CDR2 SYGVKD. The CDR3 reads CALSESGGGGSYEQYF. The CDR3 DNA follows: TGTGCCCTCAGTGAGTCGGGGGGAGGGGGGTCCTACGAGCAGTACTTC.

In nucleotides, the CDR3 is TGTGCCAGCAGTCGTCGACAGTCGACCGGGGAGCTGTTTTTT. Protein product: CASSRRQSTGELFF. This chain links TRBV7-9 with TRBJ2-2; tentative D call: TRBD1 (5 bases). This CDR3 is 14 amino acids long. The V end lost 6 bases, the J end lost 5 bases, and 13 bases lay between the germline ends. CDR1 and CDR2 from the germline V gene are SEHNR and FQNEAQ (reference sequence).

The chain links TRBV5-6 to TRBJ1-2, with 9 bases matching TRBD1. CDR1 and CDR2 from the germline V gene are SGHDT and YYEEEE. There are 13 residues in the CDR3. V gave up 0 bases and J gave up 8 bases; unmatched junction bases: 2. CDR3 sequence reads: CASSLGTGVGYTF. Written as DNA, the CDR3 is TGTGCCAGCAGCTTGGGGACAGGGGTCGGCTACACCTTC.

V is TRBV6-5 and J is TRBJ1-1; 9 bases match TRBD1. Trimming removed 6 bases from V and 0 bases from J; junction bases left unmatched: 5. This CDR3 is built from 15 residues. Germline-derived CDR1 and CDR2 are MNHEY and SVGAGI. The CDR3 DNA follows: TGTGCCAGCAGAGCTAGGGACAGGGTGAACACTGAAGCTTTCTTT. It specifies CASRARDRVNTEAFF.

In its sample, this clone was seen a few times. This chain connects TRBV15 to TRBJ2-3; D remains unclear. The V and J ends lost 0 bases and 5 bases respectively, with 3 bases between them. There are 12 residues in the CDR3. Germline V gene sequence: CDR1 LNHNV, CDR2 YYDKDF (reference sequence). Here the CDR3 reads CATSRDQDTQYF. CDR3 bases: TGTGCCACCAGCAGAGATCAAGATACGCAGTATTTT.

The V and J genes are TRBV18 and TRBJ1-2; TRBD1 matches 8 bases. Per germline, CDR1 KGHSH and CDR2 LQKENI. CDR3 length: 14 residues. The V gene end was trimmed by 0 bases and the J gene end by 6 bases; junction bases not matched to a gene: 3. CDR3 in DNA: TGTGCCAGCTCACCACCGGACAGGGTTGATGGCTACACCTTC. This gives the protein CASSPPDRVDGYTF.

CDR3 residues: CASSLDRKDQPQHF. The CDR3 DNA is TGTGCCAGCAGCTTAGACAGGAAAGATCAGCCCCAGCATTTT. This chain uses TRBV11-3 with TRBJ1-5, with D uncertain. Germline values: CDR1 SGHNT, CDR2 YENEEA. Deletions cut 0 bases from V and 5 bases from J, with 8 bases between. The CDR3 loop spans 14 amino acids.

This CDR3 reads CASSVAAGTGIHEQYF. The CDR3 nucleotides read TGTGCCAGCAGCGTAGCGGCCGGGACAGGGATCCACGAGCAGTACTTC. The chain joins TRBV9 to TRBJ2-7; TRBD1 aligns across 9 bases. The CDR3 has 16 residues. V lost 0 bases, J lost 5 bases, and 9 bases stayed unmatched. Germline V CDR1 and CDR2: SGDLS, YYNGEE.

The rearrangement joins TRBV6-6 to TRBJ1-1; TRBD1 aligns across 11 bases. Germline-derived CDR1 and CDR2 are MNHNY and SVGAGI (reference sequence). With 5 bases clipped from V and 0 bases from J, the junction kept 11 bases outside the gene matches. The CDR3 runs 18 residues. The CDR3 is CASSPDPRDRGLNTEAFF. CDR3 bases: TGTGCCAGCAGTCCAGACCCCCGGGACAGGGGGTTGAACACTGAAGCTTTCTTT.

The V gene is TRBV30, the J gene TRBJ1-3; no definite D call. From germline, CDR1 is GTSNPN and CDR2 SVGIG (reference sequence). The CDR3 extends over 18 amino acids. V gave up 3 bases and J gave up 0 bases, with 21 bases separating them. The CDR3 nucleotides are TGTGCCTGGAGCCCAACGGGGAGTAGTCTAATCTCTGGAAACACCATATATTTT. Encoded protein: CAWSPTGSSLISGNTIYF.

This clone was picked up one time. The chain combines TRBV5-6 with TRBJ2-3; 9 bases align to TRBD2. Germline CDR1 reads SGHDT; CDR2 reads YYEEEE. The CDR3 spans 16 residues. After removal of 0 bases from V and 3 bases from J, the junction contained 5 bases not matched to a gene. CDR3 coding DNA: TGTGCCAGCAGCTTGGGACTAGCGGCATTAACAGATACGCAGTATTTT. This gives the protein CASSLGLAALTDTQYF.